The 6 T cell receptor beta chains given below trace back to one sample, sequenced in a study of CD8 T cells in Susac syndrome. Reverse transcription of about 0.5 to 1 ug RNA used random hexamers. TCRdb redid the calling of the immunoSEQ multiplex PCR reads with MiXCR, one entry per CDR3 protein. This table holds fewer than 350,000 distinct CDR3 sequences, approximately 89% found once. The source material was CD8+ T cells from PBMCs. Source of these receptors: a human donor with multiple sclerosis.

The chain recombines TRBV28 with TRBJ1-1; D unclear. The CDR3 covers 13 residues. The germline V gene encodes CDR1 MDHEN and CDR2 SYDVKM. V lost 2 bases and J lost 10, with 14 bases in between. The CDR3 reads CASSLGNKVGAFF. DNA for the CDR3: TGTGCCAGCAGTTTAGGCAACAAGGTTGGAGCTTTCTTT.

This clonotype has just one count. J is TRBJ2-1 and V is TRBV15; perhaps TRBD2 as D (5 bases). V was shortened by 6 bases and J by 0 bases, with 12 bases between the two germline ends. Per the germline V gene, CDR1 is LNHNV and CDR2 is YYDKDF (reference sequence). The CDR3 is 15 residues long. CDR3 in amino acids: CATSLASSSYNEQFF. CDR3 sequence (DNA): TGTGCCACCAGTCTAGCCTCGAGCTCCTACAATGAGCAGTTCTTC.

The CDR3 DNA is TGTGCCAGCAGCCGACTGCCAGGGATAAAAGAGACCCAGTACTTC. Translation gives CASSRLPGIKETQYF. This chain joins TRBV4-2 and TRBJ2-5; possibly TRBD1 for D (5 bases). CDR1 and CDR2 from the germline V gene are LGHNA and YNFKEQ. This CDR3 is 15 amino acids long. V was pared by 4 bases and J by 3 bases, with 15 bases between.

This chain uses TRBV5-5 with TRBJ2-3; D uncertain. Germline V gene sequence: CDR1 SGHKS, CDR2 YYEKEE (reference sequence). This CDR3 contains 12 residues. V lost 3 bases, J lost 6 bases, and 8 bases lay in between. Here the CDR3 DNA reads TGTGCCAGCAGCTCGGATGGGGATACGCAGTATTTT. Amino acids: CASSSDGDTQYF.

The chain is built from TRBV27 and TRBJ2-7, with a weak D call TRBD1 (6 bases). Germline V CDR1 and CDR2: MNHEY, SMNVEV (reference sequence). The CDR3 is 16 residues long. With 5 bases removed from V and 6 bases from J, the gap between germline ends came to 23 bases. The CDR3 nucleotides read TGTGCCAGCAGTGAACGGAACAGGGCCCCCTTTGGCGAGCAGTACTTC. Translated, it gives CASSERNRAPFGEQYF.

This chain uses TRBV19 with TRBJ2-1; D could derive from TRBD1 or TRBD2 (5 bases each). CDR1 is LNHDA, CDR2 SQIVND, per germline (reference sequence). Trimming pared 4 bases from V and 12 bases from J, leaving 10 bases between. This CDR3 is built from 11 residues. The CDR3 here is CASSTGPWQFF. For the CDR3, the DNA is TGTGCCAGTAGTACGGGGCCGTGGCAGTTCTTC.